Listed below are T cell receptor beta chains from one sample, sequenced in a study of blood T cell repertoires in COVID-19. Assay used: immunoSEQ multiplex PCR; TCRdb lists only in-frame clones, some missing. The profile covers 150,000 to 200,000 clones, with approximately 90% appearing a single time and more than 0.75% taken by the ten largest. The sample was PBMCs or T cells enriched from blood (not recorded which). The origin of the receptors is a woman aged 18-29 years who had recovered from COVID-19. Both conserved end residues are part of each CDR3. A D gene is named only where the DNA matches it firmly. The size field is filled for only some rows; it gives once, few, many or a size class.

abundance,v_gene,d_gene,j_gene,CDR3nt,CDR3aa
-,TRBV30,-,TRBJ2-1,TGTGCCTGGAGTGGGGGCAGTGAGCAGTTCTTC,CAWSGGSEQFF
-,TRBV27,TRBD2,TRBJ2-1,TGTGCCAGCGGGCTAGCGGACTCCTACAATGAGCAGTTCTTC,CASGLADSYNEQFF
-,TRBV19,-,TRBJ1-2,TGTGCCAGTAGTATTTCCTTTGGAGCGGATAGTCGTGGCTACACCTTC,CASSISFGADSRGYTF
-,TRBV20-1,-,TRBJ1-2,TGCAGTGCTAGTTTGTCTGAGACTCGAGGAGAAGGCTACACCTTC,CSASLSETRGEGYTF
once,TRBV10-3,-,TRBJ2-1,TGTGCCATCGGGGGCGGGGGAGGATCCTACAATGAGCAGTTCTTC,CAIGGGGGSYNEQFF
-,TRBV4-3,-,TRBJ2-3,TGCGCCAGCAGCTTCCGGCTTCCGGGAAGCACAGATACGCAGTATTTT,CASSFRLPGSTDTQYF
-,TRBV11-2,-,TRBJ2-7,TGTGCCAGCAGCCTACCGACTAGAAACTACGAGCAGTACTTC,CASSLPTRNYEQYF
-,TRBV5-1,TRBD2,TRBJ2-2,TGCGCCAGCAGCTGGGGACTAGCGGGACGACAGAACACCGGGGAGCTGTTTTTT,CASSWGLAGRQNTGELFF
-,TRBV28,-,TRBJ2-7,TGTGCCAGCAGTTCCCTACCGTACGGGAGCTACGAGCAGTACTTC,CASSSLPYGSYEQYF
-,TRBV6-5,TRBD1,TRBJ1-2,TGTGCCAGCAGTTACGGAGGGACAGTCTATGGCTACACCTTC,CASSYGGTVYGYTF
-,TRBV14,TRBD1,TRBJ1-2,TGTGCCAGCAGCCCCACGAGGACAGGAAACTATGGCTACACCTTC,CASSPTRTGNYGYTF
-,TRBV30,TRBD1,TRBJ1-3,TGTGCCTGGAGTTCAGGACAGGCTGACTCTGGAAACACCATATATTTT,CAWSSGQADSGNTIYF
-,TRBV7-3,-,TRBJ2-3,TGTGCCAGCAGCTCGACGAGGGTGGGCACAGATACGCAGTATTTT,CASSSTRVGTDTQYF
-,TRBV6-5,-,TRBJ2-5,TGTGCCAGCAGTCGTGGACAGCAAGAGACCCAGTACTTC,CASSRGQQETQYF
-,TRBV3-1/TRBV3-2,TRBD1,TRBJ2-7,TGTGCCAGCAGCCGACAGGGGGCCCACTACGAGCAGTACTTC,CASSRQGAHYEQYF
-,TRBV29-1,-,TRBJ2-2,TGCAGCGTTGTCCGCGGGATGTCCGGGGAGCTGTTTTTT,CSVVRGMSGELFF
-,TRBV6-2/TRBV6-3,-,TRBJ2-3,TGTGCCAGCAGTTACGCGGGTTTGAGCACAGATACGCAGTATTTT,CASSYAGLSTDTQYF
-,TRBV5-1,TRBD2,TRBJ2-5,TGCGCCAGCAGCTTGTGGGGGGGACAAGAGACCCAGTACTTC,CASSLWGGQETQYF
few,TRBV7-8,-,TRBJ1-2,TGTGCCAGCAGCTTAGCGGGGGCGAACTATGGCTACACCTTC,CASSLAGANYGYTF
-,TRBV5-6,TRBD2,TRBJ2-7,TGTGCCAGCAGCTTAATCCGACTAGCCCATTACGAGCAGTACTTC,CASSLIRLAHYEQYF
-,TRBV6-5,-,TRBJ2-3,TGTGCCAGCACCCAGAGCGGACGTGTCGCAGATACGCAGTATTTT,CASTQSGRVADTQYF
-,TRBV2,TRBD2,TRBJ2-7,TGTGCCAGCAGTGAATCCAGCGGGGACTACTACGAGCAGTACTTC,CASSESSGDYYEQYF
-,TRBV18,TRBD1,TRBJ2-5,TGTGCCAGCTCACCACCGGGACCACCCAAGGGAGGGACAGGGGGATTTGACCAGTACTTC,CASSPPGPPKGGTGGFDQYF
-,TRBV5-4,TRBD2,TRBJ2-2,TGTGCCAGCAGCTTAGGACTAGCGGGAGATCCCTGGGAGCTGTTTTTT,CASSLGLAGDPWELFF
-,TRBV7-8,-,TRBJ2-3,TGTGCCAGCAGACTTTCGGCAGATACGCAGTATTTT,CASRLSADTQYF
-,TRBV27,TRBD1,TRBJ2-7,TGTGCCAGCAGAACTCCGGGACAGGGGCGCTACGAGCAGTACTTC,CASRTPGQGRYEQYF
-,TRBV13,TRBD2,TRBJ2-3,TGTGCCAGCAGCTTAGGCCCGAGCGGGGTTCGAGATACGCAGTATTTT,CASSLGPSGVRDTQYF
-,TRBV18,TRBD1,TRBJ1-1,TGTGCCAGCTCACTACTACCGGGACAGGAGATCGGGACTGAAGCTTTCTTT,CASSLLPGQEIGTEAFF
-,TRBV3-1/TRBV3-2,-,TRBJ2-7,TGTGCCAGCAGCCAAGGAGCGTTACCGAACGAGCAGTACTTC,CASSQGALPNEQYF
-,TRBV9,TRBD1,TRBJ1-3,TGTGCCAGCAGCGGGACAGGGGGCTCTGGAAACACCATATATTTT,CASSGTGGSGNTIYF
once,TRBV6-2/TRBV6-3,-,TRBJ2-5,TGTGCCAGCAGCCACGGGACAAATCAAGAGACCCAGTACTTC,CASSHGTNQETQYF
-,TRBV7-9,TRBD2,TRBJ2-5,TGTGCCAGCAGCTTAGGCCCCGGACTAGAGGAGACCCAGTACTTC,CASSLGPGLEETQYF
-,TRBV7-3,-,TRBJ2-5,TGTGCCAGCAGCTTAGCCGGGAACCCTGGGGAGACCCAGTACTTC,CASSLAGNPGETQYF
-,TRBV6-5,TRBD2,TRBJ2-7,TGTGCCACCGCCGCGGCGGGAGGGCACTACGAGCAGTACTTC,CATAAAGGHYEQYF
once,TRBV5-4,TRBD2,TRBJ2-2,TGTGCCAGCAGTCTCGGGACTAGCCGAGACACCGGGGAGCTGTTTTTT,CASSLGTSRDTGELFF
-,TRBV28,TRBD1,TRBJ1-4,TGTGCCAGCAGCCCAGGGGGCACTAATGAAAAACTGTTTTTT,CASSPGGTNEKLFF
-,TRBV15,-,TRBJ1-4,TGTGCCACCAGCAGAGGATCAGGGGCAGCTAATGAAAAACTGTTTTTT,CATSRGSGAANEKLFF
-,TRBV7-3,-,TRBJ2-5,TGTGCCAGCAGCCCCCAAGGGGGTAGAGAGACCCAGTACTTC,CASSPQGGRETQYF
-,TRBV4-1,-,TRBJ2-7,TGCGCCAGCAGCCAAATCCTACGTAAAGAGAACGAGCAGTACTTC,CASSQILRKENEQYF
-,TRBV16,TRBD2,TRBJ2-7,TGTGCCAGCAGCCCGCCGCCTACTAGCGGGAAGAACGAGCAGTACTTC,CASSPPPTSGKNEQYF
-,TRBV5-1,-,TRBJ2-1,TGCGCCAGCAGCTTGGCTGTCGGTGGTGAGCAGTTCTTC,CASSLAVGGEQFF
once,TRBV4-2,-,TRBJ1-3,TGTGCCAGCAGCCAAGATTCTCAGGATTTGGGCTCTGGAAACACCATATATTTT,CASSQDSQDLGSGNTIYF
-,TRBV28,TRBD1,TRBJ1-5,TGTGCCAGCAGTTTAAGCGGAGACAGGGGAAATCAGCCCCAGCATTTT,CASSLSGDRGNQPQHF
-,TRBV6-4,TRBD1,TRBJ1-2,TGTGCCAGCACGAGGACAGGGAAGCCTAGGATCTATGGCTACACCTTC,CASTRTGKPRIYGYTF
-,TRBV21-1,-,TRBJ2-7,TGTGCCAGCAGCAAAGTCCCACCGACTCCTACTAGTTCTGGCGAGCAGTACTTC,CASSKVPPTPTSSGEQYF
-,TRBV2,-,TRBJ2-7,TGTGCCAGCAGTGAAGAGATGGGGACTCACTCCTACGAGCAGTACTTC,CASSEEMGTHSYEQYF
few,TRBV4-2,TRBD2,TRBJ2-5,TGTGCCAGCAGCCCCCGACTAGCGGGAGTGGAGACCCAGTACTTC,CASSPRLAGVETQYF
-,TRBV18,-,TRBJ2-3,TGTGCCAGCTCACCACCGGGGCAGATTCTTTCTAGCACAGATACGCAGTATTTT,CASSPPGQILSSTDTQYF
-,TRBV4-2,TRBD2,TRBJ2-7,TGTGCCAGCAGCCAAGCCCTCGGGACTAGCGGGAGTTACGAGCAGTACTTC,CASSQALGTSGSYEQYF
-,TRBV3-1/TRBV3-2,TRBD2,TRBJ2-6,TGTGCCAGCAGCCAGGGGGAGCGGGAGCGTGGGGCCAACGTCCTGACTTTC,CASSQGERERGANVLTF
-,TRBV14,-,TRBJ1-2,TGTGCCAGCAGCCCTCGGTTTAACTATGGCTACACCTTC,CASSPRFNYGYTF